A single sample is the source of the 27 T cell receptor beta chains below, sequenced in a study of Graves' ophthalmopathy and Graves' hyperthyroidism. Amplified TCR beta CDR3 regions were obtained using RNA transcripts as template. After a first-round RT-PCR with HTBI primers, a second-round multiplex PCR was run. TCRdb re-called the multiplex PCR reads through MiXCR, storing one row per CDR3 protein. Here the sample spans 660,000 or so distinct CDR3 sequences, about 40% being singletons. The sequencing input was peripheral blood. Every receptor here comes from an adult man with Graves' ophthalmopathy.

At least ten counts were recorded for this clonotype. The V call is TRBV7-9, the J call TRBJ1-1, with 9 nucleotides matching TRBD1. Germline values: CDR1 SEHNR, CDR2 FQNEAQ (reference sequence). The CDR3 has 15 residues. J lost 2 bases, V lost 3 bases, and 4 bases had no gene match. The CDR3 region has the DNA TGTGCCAGCAGCTTCCGGGACAGGGTTAACACTGAAGCTTTCTTT. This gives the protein CASSFRDRVNTEAFF.

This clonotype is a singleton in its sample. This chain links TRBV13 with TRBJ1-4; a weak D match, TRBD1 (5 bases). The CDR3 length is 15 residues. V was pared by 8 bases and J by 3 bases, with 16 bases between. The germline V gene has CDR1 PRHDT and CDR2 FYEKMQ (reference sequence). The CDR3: CASSPARDANEKLFF. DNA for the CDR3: TGTGCCAGCTCACCAGCCCGGGACGCTAATGAAAAACTGTTTTTT.

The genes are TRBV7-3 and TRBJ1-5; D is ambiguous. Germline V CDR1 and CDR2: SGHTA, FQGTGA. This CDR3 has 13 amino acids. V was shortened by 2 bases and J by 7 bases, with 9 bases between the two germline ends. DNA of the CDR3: TGTGCCAGCAGCTTATTACCGGACCAGCCCCAGCATTTT. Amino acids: CASSLLPDQPQHF.

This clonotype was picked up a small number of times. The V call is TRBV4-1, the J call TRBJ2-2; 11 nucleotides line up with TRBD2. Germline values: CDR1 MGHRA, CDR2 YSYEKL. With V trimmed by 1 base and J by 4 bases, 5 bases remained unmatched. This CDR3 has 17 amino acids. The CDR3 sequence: CASSQAPGLAVTGELFF. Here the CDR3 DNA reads TGCGCCAGCAGCCAAGCGCCGGGACTAGCGGTCACCGGGGAGCTGTTTTTT.

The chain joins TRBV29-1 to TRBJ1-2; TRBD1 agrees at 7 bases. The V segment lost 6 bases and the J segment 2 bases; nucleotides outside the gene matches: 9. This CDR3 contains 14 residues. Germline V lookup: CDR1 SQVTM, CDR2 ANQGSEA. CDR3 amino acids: CSVPRQGENYGYTF. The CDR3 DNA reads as TGCAGCGTCCCCAGACAGGGCGAAAACTATGGCTACACCTTC.

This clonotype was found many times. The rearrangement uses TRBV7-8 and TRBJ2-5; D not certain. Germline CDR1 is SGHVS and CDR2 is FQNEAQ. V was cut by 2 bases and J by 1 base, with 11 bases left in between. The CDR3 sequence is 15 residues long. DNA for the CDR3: TGTGCCAGCAGCTTACCCGTAGGCGTCCAAGAGACCCAGTACTTC. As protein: CASSLPVGVQETQYF.

CDR3 in amino acids: CATSRGGTGFNYGYTF. CDR3 DNA sequence: TGTGCCACCAGCAGAGGAGGAACAGGCTTTAACTATGGCTACACCTTC. The chain carries TRBV15 and TRBJ1-2; D possibly corresponds to TRBD1 (5 bases). Germline V gene lookup returns CDR1 LNHNV and CDR2 YYDKDF (reference sequence). The V gene lost 1 base and the J gene lost 1 base, with 13 bases spanning the gap. The CDR3 is 16 residues long.

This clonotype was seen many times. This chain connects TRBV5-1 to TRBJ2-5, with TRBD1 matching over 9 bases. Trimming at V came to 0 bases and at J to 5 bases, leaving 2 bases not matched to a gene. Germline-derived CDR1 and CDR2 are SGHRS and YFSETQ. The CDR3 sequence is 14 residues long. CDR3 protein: CASSLGDRGETQYF. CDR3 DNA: TGCGCCAGCAGCTTGGGAGACAGGGGGGAGACCCAGTACTTC.

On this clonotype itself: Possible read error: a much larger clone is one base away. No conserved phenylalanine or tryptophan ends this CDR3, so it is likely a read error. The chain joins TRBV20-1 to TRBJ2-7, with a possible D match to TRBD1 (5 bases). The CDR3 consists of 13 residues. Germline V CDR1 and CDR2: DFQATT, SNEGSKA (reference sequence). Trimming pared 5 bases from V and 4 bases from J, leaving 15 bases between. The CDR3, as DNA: TGCAGTGCTTCTACTGGACGGACATACGAGCAGTACCTC. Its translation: CSASTGRTYEQYL.

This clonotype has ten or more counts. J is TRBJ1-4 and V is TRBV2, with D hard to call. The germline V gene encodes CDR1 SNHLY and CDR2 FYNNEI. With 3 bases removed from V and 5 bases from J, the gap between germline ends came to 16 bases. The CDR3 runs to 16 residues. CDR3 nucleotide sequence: TGTGCCAGCAGTGATATCGGACCAAGGAGGAATGAAAAACTGTTTTTT. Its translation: CASSDIGPRRNEKLFF.

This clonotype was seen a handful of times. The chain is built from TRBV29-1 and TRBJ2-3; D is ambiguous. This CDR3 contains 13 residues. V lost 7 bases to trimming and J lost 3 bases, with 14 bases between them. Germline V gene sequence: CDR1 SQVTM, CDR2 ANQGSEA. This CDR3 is CSAPERTTDTQYF. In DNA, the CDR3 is TGCAGCGCCCCGGAACGCACGACAGATACGCAGTATTTT.

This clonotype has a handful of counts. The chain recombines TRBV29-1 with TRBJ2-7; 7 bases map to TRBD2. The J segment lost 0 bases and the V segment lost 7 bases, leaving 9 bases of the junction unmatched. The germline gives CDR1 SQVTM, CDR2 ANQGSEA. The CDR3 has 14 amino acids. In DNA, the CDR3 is TGCAGCGCCTTAAGCGGGGTAAGCTCCTACGAGCAGTACTTC. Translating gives CSALSGVSSYEQYF.

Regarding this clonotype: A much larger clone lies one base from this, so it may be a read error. CDR3 in DNA: TGTGCCAGCAGCCGAGACAGGACCCTTAACTATGGCTACACCTTC. It specifies CASSRDRTLNYGYTF. The gene calls are TRBV5-1 and TRBJ1-2, with D perhaps TRBD1 (6 bases). Germline CDR1 SGHRS, CDR2 YFSETQ. The CDR3 length is 15 residues.

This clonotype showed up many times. The CDR3 spells CASSPEEGGNYGYTF. CDR3 in DNA: TGTGCCAGCAGCCCTGAAGAGGGGGGGAACTATGGCTACACCTTC. The rearrangement uses TRBV7-2 and TRBJ1-2; D may be TRBD1 (6 bases). CDR1 is SGHTA and CDR2 is FQGNSA in the germline V gene. Trimming stripped 5 bases from V and 2 bases from J, with 15 bases between. The CDR3 runs to 15 residues.

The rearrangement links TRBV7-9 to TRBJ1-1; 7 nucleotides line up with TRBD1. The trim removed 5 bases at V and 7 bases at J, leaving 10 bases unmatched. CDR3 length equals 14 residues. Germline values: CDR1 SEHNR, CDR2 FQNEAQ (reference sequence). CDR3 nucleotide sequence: TGTGCCAGCAGCGGAATCAGGGGGACTAATGAAGCTTTCTTT. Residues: CASSGIRGTNEAFF.

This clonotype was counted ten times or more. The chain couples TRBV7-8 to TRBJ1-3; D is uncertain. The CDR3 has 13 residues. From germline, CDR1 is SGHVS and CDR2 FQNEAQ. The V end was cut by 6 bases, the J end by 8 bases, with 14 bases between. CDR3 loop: CASRGKLEDTIYF. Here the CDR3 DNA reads TGTGCCAGCAGGGGGAAGTTGGAGGACACCATATATTTT.

This chain's CDR3 is CASSVTGGNTEQFF. The CDR3 nucleotides read TGTGCCAGCAGCGTAACAGGTGGGAACACTGAGCAGTTCTTC. This chain uses TRBV9 with TRBJ2-5, with D perhaps TRBD1 (5 bases). The last part of the DNA fits TRBJ2-1 better; the J call may be wrong. The CDR3 sequence is 14 residues long. Per the germline V gene, CDR1 is SGDLS and CDR2 is YYNGEE.

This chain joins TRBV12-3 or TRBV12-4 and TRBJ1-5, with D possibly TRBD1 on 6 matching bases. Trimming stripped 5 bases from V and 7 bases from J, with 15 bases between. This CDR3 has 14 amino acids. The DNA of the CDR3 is TGTGCCAGCAGTCTACAGGGTGGGAGACAGCCCCAGCATTTT. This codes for CASSLQGGRQPQHF.

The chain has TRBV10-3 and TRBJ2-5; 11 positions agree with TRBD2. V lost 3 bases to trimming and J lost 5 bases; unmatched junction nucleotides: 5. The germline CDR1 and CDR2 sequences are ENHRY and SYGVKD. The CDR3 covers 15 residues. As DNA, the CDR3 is TGTGCCATCAGTGACCTGGCTAGCGGGGGGGAGACCCAGTACTTC. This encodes CAISDLASGGETQYF.

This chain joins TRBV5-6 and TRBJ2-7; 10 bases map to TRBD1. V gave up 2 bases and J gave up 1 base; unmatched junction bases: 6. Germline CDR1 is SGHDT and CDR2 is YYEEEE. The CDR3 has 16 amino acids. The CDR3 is CASSLQGQGNSYEQYF. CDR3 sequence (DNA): TGTGCCAGCAGCTTACAGGGACAGGGGAATTCCTACGAGCAGTACTTC.

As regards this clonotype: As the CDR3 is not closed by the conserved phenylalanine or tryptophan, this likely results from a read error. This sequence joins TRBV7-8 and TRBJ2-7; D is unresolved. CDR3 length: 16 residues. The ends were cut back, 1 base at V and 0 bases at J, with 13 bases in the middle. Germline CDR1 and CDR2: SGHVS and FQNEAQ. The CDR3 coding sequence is TGTGCCAGCAGCTTAGGGTGGGGTGCGAGCTCCTACGAGCAGTACTGC. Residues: CASSLGWGASSYEQYC.

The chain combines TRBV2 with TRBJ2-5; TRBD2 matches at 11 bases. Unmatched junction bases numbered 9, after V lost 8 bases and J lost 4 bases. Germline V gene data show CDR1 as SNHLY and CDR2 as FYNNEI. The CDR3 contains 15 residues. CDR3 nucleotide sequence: TGTGCCAGCCGTAGCGGGACTAGCGGCGGAGAGACCCAGTACTTC. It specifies CASRSGTSGGETQYF.

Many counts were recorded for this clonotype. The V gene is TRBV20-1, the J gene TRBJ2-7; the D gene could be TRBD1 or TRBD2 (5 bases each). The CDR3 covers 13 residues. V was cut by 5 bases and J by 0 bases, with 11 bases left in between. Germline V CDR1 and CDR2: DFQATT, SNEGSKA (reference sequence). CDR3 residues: CSAGTVSSYEQYF. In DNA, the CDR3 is TGCAGTGCTGGGACGGTAAGCTCCTACGAGCAGTACTTC.

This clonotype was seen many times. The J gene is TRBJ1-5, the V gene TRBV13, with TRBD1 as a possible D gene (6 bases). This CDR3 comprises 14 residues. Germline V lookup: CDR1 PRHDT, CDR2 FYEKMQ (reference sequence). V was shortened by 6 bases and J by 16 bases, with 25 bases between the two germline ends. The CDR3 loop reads CASSPGRGASAPHF. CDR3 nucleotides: TGTGCCAGCAGTCCGGGACGGGGGGCATCAGCCCCCCATTTT.

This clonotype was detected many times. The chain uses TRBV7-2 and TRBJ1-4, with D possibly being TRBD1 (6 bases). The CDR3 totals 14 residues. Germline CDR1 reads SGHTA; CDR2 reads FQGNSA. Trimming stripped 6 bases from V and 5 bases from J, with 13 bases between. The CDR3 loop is CASRLGGGNEKLFF. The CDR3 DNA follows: TGTGCCAGCAGGCTGGGGGGCGGGAATGAAAAACTGTTTTTT.

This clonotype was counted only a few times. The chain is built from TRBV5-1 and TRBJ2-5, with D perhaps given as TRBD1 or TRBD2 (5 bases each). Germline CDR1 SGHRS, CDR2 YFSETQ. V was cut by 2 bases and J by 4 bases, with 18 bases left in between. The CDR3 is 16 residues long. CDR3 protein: CASSFGTKSQGETQYF. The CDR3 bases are TGCGCCAGCAGCTTCGGGACGAAAAGCCAGGGAGAGACCCAGTACTTC. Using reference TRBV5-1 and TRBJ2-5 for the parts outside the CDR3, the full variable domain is KAGVTQTPRYLIKTRGQQVTLSCSPISGHRSVSWYQQTPGQGLQFLFEYFSETQRNKGNFPGRFSGRQFSNSRSEMNVSTLELGDSALYLCASSFGTKSQGETQYFGPGTRLLVL.

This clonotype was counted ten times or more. The CDR3 sequence: CSASLVPFTLHF. As DNA, the CDR3 is TGCAGTGCTAGCCTAGTTCCATTCACCCTCCACTTT. This rearrangement joins TRBV20-1 to TRBJ1-6; no definite D call. Between the trimmed V and J ends, which lost 3 bases and 14 bases, there was a span of 14 bases. Germline V gene lookup returns CDR1 DFQATT and CDR2 SNEGSKA (reference sequence). CDR3 size: 12 residues.